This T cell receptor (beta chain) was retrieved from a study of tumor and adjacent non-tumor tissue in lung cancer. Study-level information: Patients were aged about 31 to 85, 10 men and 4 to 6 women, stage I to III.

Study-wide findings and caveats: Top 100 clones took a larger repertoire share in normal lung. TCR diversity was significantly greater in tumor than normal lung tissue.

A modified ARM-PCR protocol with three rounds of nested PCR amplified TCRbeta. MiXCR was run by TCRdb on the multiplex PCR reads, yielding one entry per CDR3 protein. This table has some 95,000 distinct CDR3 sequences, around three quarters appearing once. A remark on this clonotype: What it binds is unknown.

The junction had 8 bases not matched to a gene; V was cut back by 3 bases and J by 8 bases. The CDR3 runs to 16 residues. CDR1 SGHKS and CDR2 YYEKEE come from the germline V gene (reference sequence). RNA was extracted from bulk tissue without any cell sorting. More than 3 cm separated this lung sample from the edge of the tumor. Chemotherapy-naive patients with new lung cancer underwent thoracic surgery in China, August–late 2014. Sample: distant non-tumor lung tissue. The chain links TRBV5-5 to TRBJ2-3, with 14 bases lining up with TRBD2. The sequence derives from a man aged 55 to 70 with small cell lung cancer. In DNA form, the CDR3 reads TGTGCCAGCAGCTCTCCGGGACTAGCGGGAGAGGGTACGCAGTATTTT. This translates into CASSSPGLAGEGTQYF.